The clone carrying this T cell receptor beta chain appeared a few times. CDR3 length: 15 residues. Germline loops: CDR1 SGHTA, CDR2 FQGNSA. Trimming removed 1 base at V and 7 bases at J, with 17 bases between. The source of the sample is a study of patients and donors after allogeneic stem cell transplantation. Via MiXCR, TCRdb re-called the RT-PCR reads, giving one row per CDR3 protein. The sample lists about 400,000 distinct CDR3 sequences; roughly 17% were seen once. The sequencing sample was made of blood, either unsorted or a sorted T cell fraction (not recorded which). The sequence came from a human donor who was either an allogeneic HSCT recipient or a stem cell or donor lymphocyte infusion donor (not recorded which). It is not recorded whose cells these are; they may come from a transplant donor. The V gene is TRBV7-2, the J gene TRBJ2-7; D might be TRBD1 (5 bases). The CDR3, as DNA: TGTGCCAGCAGCTTAGAGGGGTTCGTCAGTTGGGAGCAGTACTTC. Encoded protein: CASSLEGFVSWEQYF.